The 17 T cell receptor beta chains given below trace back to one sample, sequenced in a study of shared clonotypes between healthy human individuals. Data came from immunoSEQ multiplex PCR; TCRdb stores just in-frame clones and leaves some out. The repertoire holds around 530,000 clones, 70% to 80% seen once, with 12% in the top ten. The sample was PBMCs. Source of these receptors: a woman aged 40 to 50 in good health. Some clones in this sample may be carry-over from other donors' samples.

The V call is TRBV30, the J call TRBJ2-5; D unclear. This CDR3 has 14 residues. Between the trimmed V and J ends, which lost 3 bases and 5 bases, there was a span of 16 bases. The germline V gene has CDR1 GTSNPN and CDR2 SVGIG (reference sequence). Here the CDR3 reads CAWRTDHITETQYF. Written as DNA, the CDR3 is TGTGCCTGGAGGACGGACCATATAACGGAGACCCAGTACTTC.

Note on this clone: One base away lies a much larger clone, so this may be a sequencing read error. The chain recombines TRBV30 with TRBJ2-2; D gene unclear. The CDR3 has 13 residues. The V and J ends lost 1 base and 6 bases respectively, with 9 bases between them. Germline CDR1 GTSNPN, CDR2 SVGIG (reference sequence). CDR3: CAWSAGKAGELFF. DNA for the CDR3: TGTGCCTGGAGTGCGGGCAAAGCCGGGGAGCTGTTTTTT.

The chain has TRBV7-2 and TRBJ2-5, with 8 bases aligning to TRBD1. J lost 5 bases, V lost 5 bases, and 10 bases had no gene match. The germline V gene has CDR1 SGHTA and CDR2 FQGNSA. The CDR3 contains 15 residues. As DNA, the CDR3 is TGTGCCAGCAGCAGGACAGGGCTCCGGAGGGAGACCCAGTACTTC. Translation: CASSRTGLRRETQYF. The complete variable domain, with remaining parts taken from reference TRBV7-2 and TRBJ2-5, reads GAGVSQSPSNKVTEKGKDVELRCDPISGHTALYWYRQSLGQGLEFLIYFQGNSAPDKSGLPSDRFSAERTGGSVSTLTIQRTQQEDSAVYLCASSRTGLRRETQYFGPGTRLLVL.

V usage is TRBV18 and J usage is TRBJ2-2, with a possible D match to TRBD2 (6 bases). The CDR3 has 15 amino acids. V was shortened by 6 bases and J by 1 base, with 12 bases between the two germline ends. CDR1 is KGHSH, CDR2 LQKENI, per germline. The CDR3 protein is CASSSTGGNTGELFF. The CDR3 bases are TGTGCCAGCTCCTCCACCGGGGGGAACACCGGGGAGCTGTTTTTT.

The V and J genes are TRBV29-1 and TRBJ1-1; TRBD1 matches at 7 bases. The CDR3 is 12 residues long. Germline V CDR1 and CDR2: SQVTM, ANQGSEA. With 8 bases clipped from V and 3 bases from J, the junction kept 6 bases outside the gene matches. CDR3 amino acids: CSSGGLDTEAFF. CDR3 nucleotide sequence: TGCAGCTCAGGGGGTCTGGACACTGAAGCTTTCTTT.

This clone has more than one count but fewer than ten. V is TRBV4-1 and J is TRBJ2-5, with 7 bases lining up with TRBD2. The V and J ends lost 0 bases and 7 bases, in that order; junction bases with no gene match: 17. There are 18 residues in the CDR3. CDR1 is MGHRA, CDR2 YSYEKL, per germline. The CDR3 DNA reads TGCGCCAGCAGCCAAGATCGCGGCCGTGGCGGGAGCGCGGGGACCCAGTACTTC. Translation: CASSQDRGRGGSAGTQYF.

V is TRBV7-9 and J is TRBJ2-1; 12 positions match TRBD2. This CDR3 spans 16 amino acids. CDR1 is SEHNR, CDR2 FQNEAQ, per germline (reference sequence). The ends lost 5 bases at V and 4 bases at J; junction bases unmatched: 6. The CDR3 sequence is CASSPSSGRGYNEQFF. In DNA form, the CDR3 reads TGTGCCAGCAGCCCATCTAGCGGGAGGGGGTACAATGAGCAGTTCTTC.

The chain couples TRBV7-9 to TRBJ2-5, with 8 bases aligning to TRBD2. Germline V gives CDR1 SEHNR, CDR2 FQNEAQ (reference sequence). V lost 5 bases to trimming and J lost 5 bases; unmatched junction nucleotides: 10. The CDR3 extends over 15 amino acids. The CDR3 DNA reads TGTGCCAGCAGCCCAACCGGGACTAGGGACGAGACCCAGTACTTC. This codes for CASSPTGTRDETQYF.

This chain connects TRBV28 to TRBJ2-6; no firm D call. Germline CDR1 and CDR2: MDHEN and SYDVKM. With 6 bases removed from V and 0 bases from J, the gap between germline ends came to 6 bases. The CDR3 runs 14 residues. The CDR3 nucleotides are TGTGCCAGCAGACGGATCTCTGGGGCCAACGTCCTGACTTTC. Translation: CASRRISGANVLTF.

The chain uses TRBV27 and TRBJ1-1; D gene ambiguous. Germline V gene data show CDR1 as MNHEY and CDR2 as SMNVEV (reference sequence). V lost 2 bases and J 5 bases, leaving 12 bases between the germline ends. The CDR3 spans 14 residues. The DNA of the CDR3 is TGTGCCAGCAGTTTACGGGGTTGGCGGACTGAAGCTTTCTTT. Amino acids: CASSLRGWRTEAFF.

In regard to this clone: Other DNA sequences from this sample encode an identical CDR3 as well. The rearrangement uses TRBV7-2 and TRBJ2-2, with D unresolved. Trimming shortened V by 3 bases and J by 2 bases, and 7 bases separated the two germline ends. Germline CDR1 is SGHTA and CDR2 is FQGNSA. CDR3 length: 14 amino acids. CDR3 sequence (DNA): TGTGCCAGCAGCTTCTCCGGAAACACCGGGGAGCTGTTTTTT. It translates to CASSFSGNTGELFF.

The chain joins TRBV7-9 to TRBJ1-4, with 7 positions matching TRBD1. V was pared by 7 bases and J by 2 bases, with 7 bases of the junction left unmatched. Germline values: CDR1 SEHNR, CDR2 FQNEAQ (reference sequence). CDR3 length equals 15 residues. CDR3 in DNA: TGTGCCAGCATCCAGGGGGGGCCGACTAATGAAAAACTGTTTTTT. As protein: CASIQGGPTNEKLFF.

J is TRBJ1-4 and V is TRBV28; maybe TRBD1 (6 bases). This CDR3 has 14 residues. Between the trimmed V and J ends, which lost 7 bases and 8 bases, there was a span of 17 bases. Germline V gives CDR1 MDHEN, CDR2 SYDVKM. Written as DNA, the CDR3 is TGTGCCAGCACCCCGGGACAACTGGAGGAAAAACTGTTTTTT. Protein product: CASTPGQLEEKLFF.

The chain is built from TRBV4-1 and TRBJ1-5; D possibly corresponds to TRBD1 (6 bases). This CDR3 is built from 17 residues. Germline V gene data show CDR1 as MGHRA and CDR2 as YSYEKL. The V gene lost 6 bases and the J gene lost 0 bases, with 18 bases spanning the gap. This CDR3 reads CASSRTDARYSNQPQHF. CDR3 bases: TGCGCCAGCAGTCGGACAGATGCCCGATATAGCAATCAGCCCCAGCATTTT.

This CDR3 is CASSYGTGDNEQFF. DNA of the CDR3: TGTGCCAGCAGTTACGGGACAGGGGACAATGAGCAGTTCTTC. This rearrangement joins TRBV6-5 to TRBJ2-1, with 10 bases lining up with TRBD1. Trimming at V came to 2 bases and at J to 5 bases, leaving 0 bases not matched to a gene. Germline CDR1 and CDR2: MNHEY and SVGAGI. This CDR3 region has 14 residues.

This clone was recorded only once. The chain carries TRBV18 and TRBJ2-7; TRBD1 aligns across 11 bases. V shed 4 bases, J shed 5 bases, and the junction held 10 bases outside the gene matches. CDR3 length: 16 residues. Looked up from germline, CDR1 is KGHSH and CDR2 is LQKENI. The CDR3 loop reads CASSRDRGRVGNEQYF. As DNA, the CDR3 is TGTGCCAGCTCACGGGACAGGGGGAGAGTGGGTAACGAGCAGTACTTC.

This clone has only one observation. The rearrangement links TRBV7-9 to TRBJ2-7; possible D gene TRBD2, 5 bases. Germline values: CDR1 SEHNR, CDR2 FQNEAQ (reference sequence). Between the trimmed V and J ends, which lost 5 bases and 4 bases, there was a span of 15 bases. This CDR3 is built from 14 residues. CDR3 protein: CASSHPAGVYEQYF. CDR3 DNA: TGTGCCAGCAGCCACCCCGCGGGTGTGTACGAGCAGTACTTC.